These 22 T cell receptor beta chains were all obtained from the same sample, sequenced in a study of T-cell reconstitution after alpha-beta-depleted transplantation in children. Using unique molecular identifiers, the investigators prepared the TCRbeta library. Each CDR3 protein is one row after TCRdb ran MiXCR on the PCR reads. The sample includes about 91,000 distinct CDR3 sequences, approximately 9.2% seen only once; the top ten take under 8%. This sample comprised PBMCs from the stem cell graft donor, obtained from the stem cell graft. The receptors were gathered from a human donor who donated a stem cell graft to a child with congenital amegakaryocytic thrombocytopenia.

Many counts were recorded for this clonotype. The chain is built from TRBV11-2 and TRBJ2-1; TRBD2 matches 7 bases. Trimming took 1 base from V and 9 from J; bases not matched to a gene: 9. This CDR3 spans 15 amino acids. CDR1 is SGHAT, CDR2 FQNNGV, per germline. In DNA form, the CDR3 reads TGTGCCAGCAGCTTAGCTAGCGGCCTCCGGGTTGAGCAGTTCTTC. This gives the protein CASSLASGLRVEQFF.

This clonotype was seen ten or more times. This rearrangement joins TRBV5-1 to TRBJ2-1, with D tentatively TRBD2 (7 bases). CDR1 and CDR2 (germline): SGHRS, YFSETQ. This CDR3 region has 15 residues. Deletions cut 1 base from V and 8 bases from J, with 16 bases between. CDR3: CASSLTGAGGHEQFF. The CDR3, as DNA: TGCGCCAGCAGCTTGACTGGGGCCGGGGGGCATGAGCAGTTCTTC.

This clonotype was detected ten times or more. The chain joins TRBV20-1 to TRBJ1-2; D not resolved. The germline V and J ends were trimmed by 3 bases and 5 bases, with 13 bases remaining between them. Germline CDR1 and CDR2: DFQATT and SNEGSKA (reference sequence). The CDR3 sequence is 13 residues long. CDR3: CSARRLQQYGYTF. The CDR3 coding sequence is TGCAGTGCTAGGAGATTGCAGCAGTATGGCTACACCTTC.

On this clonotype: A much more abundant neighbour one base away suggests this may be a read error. CDR3 protein: CASSPGGWRAVDTQYF. The DNA of the CDR3 is TGCGCCAGCAGCCCGGGTGGCTGGAGGGCCGTAGATACGCAGTATTTT. The chain uses TRBV7-3 and TRBJ2-3; maybe TRBD2 (6 bases). CDR3 length: 16 residues. CDR1 is SGHTA and CDR2 is FQGTGA in the germline V gene.

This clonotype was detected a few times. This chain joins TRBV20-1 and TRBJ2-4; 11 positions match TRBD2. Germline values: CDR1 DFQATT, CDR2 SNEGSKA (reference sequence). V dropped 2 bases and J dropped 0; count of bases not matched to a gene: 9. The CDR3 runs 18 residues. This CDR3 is CSARSLAGGGLAKNIQYF. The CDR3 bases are TGCAGTGCTAGAAGTCTAGCGGGAGGAGGCCTAGCCAAAAACATTCAGTACTTC.

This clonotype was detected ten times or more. The CDR3 nucleotides read TGTGCCAGCAGTCACGGTCAGGGCTACGAGCAGTACTTC. It codes for CASSHGQGYEQYF. The V and J genes are TRBV12-3 or TRBV12-4 and TRBJ2-7, with D possibly TRBD1 on 5 matching bases. The V gene lost 5 bases and the J gene lost 3 bases, with 11 bases spanning the gap. This CDR3 contains 13 residues.

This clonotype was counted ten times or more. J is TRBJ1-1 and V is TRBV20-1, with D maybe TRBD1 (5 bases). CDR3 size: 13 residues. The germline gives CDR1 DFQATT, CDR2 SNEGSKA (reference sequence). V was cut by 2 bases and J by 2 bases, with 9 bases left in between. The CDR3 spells CSARRQTNTEAFF. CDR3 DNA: TGCAGTGCTAGAAGACAGACCAACACTGAAGCTTTCTTT.

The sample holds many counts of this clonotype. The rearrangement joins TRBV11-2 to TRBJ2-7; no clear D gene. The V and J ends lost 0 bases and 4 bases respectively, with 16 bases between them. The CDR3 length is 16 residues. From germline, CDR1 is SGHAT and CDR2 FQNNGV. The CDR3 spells CASSLDLGPSFYEQYF. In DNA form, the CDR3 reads TGTGCCAGCAGCTTAGATTTGGGCCCGAGTTTTTACGAGCAGTACTTC.

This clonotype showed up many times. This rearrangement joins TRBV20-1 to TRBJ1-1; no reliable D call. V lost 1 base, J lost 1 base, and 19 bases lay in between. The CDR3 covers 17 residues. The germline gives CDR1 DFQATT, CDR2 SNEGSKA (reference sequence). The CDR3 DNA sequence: TGCAGTGCTAGAGCCGGAGTGGTAGTAGGGCAGAACACTGAAGCTTTCTTT. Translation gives CSARAGVVVGQNTEAFF.

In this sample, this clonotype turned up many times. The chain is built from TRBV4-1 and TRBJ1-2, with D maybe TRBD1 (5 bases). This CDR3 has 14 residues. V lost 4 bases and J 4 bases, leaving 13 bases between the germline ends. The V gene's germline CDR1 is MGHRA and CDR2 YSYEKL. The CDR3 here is CASSPEAGSYGYTF. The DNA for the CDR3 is TGCGCCAGCAGCCCTGAAGCAGGGTCCTATGGCTACACCTTC.

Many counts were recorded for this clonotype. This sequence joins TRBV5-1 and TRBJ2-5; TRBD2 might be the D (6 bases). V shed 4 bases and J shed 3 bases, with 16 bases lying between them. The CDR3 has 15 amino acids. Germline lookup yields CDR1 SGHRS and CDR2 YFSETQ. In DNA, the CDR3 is TGCGCCAGCAGCGCAACCGGGACTGGGAAAGAGACCCAGTACTTC. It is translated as CASSATGTGKETQYF. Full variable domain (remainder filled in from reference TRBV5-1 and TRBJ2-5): KAGVTQTPRYLIKTRGQQVTLSCSPISGHRSVSWYQQTPGQGLQFLFEYFSETQRNKGNFPGRFSGRQFSNSRSEMNVSTLELGDSALYLCASSATGTGKETQYFGPGTRLLVL.

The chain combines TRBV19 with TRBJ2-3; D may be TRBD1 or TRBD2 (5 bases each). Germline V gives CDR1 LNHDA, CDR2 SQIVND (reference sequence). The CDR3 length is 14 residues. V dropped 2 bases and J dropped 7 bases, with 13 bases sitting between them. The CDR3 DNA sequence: TGTGCCAGTAGTATAAGACGGGGACCGTATACGCAGTATTTT. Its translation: CASSIRRGPYTQYF.

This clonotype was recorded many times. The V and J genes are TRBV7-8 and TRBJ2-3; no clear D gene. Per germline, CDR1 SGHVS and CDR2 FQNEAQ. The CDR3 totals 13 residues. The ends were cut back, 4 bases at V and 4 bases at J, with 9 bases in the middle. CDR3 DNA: TGTGCCAGCAGCTCCATTAGCTCAGATACGCAGTATTTT. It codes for CASSSISSDTQYF.

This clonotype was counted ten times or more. CDR3 bases: TGCAGTGCTAGAACCCTTGAGGGATCCTACGAGCAGTACTTC. Amino acid sequence: CSARTLEGSYEQYF. V gene TRBV20-1 combines with J gene TRBJ2-7, with a tentative D call TRBD2 (5 bases). Germline values: CDR1 DFQATT, CDR2 SNEGSKA (reference sequence). V dropped 2 bases and J dropped 1 base, with 12 bases sitting between them. The CDR3 is 14 residues long.

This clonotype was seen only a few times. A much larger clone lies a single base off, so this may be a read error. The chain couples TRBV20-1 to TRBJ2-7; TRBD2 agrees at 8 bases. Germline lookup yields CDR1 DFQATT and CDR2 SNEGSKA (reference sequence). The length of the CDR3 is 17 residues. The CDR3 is CCARVPLRLAGTYEQYF. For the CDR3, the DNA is TGCTGTGCTAGAGTGCCCCTCAGGCTAGCGGGTACCTACGAGCAGTACTTC.

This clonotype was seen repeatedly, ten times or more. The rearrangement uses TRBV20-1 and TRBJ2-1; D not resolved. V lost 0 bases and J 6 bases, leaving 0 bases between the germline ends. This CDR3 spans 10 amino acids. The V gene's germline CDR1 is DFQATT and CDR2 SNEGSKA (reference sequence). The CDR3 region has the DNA TGCAGTGCTAGAGACAATGAGCAGTTCTTC. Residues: CSARDNEQFF.

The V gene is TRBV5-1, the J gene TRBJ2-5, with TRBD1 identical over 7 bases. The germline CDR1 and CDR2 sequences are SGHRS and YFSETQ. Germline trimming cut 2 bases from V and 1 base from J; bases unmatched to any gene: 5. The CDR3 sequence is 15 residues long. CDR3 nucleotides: TGCGCCAGCAGCTTTCGTGGGACAGCCCAAGAGACCCAGTACTTC. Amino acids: CASSFRGTAQETQYF. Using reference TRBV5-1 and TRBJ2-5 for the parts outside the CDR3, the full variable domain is KAGVTQTPRYLIKTRGQQVTLSCSPISGHRSVSWYQQTPGQGLQFLFEYFSETQRNKGNFPGRFSGRQFSNSRSEMNVSTLELGDSALYLCASSFRGTAQETQYFGPGTRLLVL.

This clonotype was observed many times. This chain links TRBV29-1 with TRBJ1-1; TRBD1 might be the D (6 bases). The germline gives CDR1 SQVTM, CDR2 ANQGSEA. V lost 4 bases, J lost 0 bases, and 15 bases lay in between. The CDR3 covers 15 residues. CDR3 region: CSVVWGAGMNTEAFF. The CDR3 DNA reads TGCAGCGTTGTCTGGGGGGCGGGTATGAACACTGAAGCTTTCTTT.

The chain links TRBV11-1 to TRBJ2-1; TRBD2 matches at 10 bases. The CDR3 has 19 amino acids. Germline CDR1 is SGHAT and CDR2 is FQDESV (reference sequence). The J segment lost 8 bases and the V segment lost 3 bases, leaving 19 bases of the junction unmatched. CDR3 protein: CASSFLEREGHPAGDEQFF. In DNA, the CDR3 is TGTGCCAGCAGCTTCCTGGAGCGGGAGGGACATCCCGCCGGGGATGAGCAGTTCTTC.

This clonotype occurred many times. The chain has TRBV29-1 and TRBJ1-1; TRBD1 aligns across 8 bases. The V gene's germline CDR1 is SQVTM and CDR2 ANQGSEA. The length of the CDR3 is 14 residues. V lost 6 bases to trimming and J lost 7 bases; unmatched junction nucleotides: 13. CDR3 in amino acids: CSVSHGQGGFEAFF. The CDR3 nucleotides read TGCAGCGTCTCCCACGGACAGGGCGGGTTTGAAGCTTTCTTT.

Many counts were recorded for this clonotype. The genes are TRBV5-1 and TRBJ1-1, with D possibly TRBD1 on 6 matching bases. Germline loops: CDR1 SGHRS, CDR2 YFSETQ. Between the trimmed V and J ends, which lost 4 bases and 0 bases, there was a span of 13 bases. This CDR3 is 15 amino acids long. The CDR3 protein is CASSPGGRMNTEAFF. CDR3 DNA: TGCGCCAGCAGCCCGGGGGGCAGGATGAACACTGAAGCTTTCTTT.

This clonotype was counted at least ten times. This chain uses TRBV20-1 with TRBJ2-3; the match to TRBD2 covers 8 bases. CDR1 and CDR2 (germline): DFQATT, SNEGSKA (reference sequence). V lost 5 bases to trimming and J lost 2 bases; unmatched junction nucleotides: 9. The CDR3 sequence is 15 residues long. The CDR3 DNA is TGCAGTGCTCCGACTAGCGTAGACCCCACAGATACGCAGTATTTT. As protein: CSAPTSVDPTDTQYF.